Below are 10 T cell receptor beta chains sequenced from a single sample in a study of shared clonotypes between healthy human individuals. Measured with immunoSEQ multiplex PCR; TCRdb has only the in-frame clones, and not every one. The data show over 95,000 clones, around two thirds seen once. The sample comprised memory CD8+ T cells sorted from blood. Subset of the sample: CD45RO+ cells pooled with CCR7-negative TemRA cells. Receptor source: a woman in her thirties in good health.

The CDR3 DNA sequence: TGTGCCAGCAGTGAACCGGGACAGGGGACATCTGGGGCCAACGTCCTGACTTTC. It yields the protein CASSEPGQGTSGANVLTF. The chain couples TRBV6-1 to TRBJ2-6, with 10 bases identical to TRBD1. Germline V gives CDR1 MNHNS, CDR2 SASEGT. V was clipped by 2 bases and J by 1 base; unmatched bases: 5. The CDR3 spans 18 residues.

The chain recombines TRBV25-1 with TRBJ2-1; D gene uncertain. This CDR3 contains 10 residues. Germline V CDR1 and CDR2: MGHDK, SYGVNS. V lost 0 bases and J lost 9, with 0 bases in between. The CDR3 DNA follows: TGTGCCAGCAGTGAATATGAGCAGTTCTTC. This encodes CASSEYEQFF.

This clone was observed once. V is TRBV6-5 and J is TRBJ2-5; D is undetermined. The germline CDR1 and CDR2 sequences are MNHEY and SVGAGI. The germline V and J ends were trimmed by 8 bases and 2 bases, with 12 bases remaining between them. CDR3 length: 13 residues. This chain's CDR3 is CASSPRRQETQYF. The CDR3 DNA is TGTGCCAGCTCCCCAAGGAGACAAGAGACCCAGTACTTC.

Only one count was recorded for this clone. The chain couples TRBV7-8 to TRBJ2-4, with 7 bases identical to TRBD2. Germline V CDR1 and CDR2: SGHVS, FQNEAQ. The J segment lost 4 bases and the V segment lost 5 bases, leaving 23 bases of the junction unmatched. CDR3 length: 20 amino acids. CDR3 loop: CASSLFRVGEGATLKNIQYF. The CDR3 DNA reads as TGTGCCAGCAGCCTCTTTCGTGTGGGGGAGGGAGCGACCCTGAAAAACATTCAGTACTTC.

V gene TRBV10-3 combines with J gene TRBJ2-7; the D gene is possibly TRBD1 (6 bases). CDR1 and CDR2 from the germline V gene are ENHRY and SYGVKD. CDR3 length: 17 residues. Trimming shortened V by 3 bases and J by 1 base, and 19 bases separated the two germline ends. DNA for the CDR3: TGTGCCATCAGTGATCCCTACAGGGCGCAGGGATCCTACGAGCAGTACTTC. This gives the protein CAISDPYRAQGSYEQYF.

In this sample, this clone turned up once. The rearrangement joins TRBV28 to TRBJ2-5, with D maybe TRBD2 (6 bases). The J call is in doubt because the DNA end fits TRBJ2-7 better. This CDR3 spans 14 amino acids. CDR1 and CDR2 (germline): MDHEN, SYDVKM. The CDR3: CASSFGGRDHEQYF. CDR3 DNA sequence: TGTGCCAGCAGTTTTGGGGGGAGAGACCACGAGCAGTACTTC.

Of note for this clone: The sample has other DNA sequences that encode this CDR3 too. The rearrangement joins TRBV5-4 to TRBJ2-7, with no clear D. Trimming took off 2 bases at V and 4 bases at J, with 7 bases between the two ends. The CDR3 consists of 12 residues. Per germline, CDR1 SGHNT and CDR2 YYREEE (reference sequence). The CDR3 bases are TGTGCCAGCAGCTTTGGGGTATACGAGCAGTACTTC. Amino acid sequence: CASSFGVYEQYF.

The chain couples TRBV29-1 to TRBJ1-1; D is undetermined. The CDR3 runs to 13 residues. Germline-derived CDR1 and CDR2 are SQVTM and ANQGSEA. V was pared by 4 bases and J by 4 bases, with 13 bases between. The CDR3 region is CSVVPGWSTEAFF. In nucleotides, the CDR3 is TGCAGCGTTGTACCCGGATGGTCCACTGAAGCTTTCTTT.

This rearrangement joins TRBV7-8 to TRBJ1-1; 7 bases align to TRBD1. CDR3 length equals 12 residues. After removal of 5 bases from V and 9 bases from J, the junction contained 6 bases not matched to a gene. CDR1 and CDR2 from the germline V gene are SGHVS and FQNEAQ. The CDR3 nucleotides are TGTGCCAGCAGCGGGACAGTCCACCAAGCTTTCTTT. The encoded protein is CASSGTVHQAFF.

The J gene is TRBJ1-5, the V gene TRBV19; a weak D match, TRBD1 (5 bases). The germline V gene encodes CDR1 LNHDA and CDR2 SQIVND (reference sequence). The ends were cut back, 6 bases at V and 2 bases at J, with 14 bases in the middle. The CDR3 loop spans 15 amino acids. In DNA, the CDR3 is TGTGCCAGTAGGGATTTACTGGGGGGCAATCAGCCCCAGCATTTT. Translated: CASRDLLGGNQPQHF.